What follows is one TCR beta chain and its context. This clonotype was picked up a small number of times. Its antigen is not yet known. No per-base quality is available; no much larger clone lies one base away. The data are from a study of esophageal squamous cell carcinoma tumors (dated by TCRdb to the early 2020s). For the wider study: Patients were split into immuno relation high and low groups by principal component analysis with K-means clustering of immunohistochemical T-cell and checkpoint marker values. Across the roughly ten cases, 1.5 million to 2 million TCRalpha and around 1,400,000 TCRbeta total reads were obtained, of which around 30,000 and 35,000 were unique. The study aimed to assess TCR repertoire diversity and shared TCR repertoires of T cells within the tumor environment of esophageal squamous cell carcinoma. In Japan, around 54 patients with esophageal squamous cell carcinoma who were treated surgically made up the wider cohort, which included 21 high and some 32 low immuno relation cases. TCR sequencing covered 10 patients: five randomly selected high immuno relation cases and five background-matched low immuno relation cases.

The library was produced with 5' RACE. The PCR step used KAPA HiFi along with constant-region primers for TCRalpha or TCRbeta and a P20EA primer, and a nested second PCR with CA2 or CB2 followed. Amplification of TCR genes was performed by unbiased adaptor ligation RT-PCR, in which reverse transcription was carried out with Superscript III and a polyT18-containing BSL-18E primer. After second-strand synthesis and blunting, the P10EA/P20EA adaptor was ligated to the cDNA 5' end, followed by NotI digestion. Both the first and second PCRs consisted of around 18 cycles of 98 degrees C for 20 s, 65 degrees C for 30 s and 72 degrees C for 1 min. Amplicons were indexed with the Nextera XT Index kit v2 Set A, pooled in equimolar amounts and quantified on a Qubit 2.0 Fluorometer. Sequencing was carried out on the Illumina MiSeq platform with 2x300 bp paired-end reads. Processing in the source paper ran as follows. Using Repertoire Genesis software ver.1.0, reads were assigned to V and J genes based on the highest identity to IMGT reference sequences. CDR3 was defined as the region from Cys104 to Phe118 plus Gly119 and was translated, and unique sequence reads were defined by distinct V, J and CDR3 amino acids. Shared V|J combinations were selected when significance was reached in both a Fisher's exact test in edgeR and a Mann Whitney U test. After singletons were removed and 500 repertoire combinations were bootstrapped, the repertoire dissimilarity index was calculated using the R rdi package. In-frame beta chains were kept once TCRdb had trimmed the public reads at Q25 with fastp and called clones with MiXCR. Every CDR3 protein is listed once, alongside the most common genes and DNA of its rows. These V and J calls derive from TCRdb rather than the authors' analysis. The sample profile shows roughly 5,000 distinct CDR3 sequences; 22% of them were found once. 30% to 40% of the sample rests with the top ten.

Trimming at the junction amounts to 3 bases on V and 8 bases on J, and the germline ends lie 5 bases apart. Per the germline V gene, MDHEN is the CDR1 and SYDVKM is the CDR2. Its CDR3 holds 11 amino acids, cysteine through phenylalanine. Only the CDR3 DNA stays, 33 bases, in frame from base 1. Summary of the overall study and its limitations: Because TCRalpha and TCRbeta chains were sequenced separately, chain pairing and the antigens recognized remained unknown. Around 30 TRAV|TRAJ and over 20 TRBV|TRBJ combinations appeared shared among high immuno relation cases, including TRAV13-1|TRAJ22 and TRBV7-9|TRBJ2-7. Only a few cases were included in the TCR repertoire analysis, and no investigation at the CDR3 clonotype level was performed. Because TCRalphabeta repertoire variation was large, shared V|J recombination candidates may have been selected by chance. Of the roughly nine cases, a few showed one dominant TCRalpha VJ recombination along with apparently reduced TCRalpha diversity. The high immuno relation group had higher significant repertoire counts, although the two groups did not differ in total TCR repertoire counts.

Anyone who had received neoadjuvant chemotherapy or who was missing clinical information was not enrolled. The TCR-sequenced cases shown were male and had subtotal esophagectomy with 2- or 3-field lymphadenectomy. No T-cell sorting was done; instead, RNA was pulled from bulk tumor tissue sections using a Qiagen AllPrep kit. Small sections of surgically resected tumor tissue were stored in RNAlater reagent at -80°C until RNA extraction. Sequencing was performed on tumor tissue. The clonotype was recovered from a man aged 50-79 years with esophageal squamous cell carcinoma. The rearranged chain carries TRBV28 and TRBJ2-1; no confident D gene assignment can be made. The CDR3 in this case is CASSFLHEQFF. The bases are TGTGCCAGCAGTTTCCTACATGAGCAGTTCTTC.